The rows below give T cell receptor beta chains drawn from one sample of a study of blood T cells in healthy people across ages. TCRdb reprocessed the 5' RACE reads with MiXCR, giving one entry per CDR3 protein. The sample lists under 2 million distinct CDR3 sequences, roughly a third occurring once. The specimen sequenced was blood. The source of these receptors is a woman aged 30 to 39 in good health. The CDR3 runs from the conserved cysteine through the conserved F or W. Each record gives: CDR3 length, clone size, J gene, V gene, D gene, CDR3 DNA, CDR3 protein. A D gene is named only where the DNA matches it firmly. For some rows the clone size is stated as once, few or many, or as a class when expanded; others skip it.

length: 16; size: few; J: TRBJ2-5; V: TRBV6-5; D: NA; DNA: TGTGCCAGCAGTTACTCTCCTGGGGATATTCTAGGGACCCAGTACTTC; CDR3: CASSYSPGDILGTQYF
length: 14; size: NA; J: TRBJ2-5; V: TRBV4-1; D: NA; DNA: TGCGCCAGCAGCCCCTTTCCGGGGAAAGAGACCCAGTACTTC; CDR3: CASSPFPGKETQYF
length: 14; size: many; J: TRBJ2-7; V: TRBV20-1; D: TRBD2; DNA: TGCAGTGCTAGCGTAGCGGGGAGCTCCTACGAGCAGTACTTC; CDR3: CSASVAGSSYEQYF
length: 13; size: NA; J: TRBJ2-4; V: TRBV7-3; D: NA; DNA: TGTGCCAGCAGCGCTGACTCGCGGAACATTCAGTACTTC; CDR3: CASSADSRNIQYF
length: 14; size: NA; J: TRBJ1-1; V: TRBV20-1; D: NA; DNA: TGCAGTGCTAGCTTTCCGGGAGTTGAGACTGAAGCTTTCTTT; CDR3: CSASFPGVETEAFF
length: 14; size: NA; J: TRBJ1-6; V: TRBV7-2; D: TRBD1; DNA: TGTGCCAGCAGCGTGGCAGGGGGAGAATCACCCCTCCACTTT; CDR3: CASSVAGGESPLHF
length: 15; size: many; J: TRBJ2-6; V: TRBV29-1; D: NA; DNA: TGCAGCGTTGAAGTAGAGGGGACTGGGGCCAACGTCCTGACTTTC; CDR3: CSVEVEGTGANVLTF
length: 17; size: once; J: TRBJ2-1; V: TRBV15; D: TRBD2; DNA: TGTGCCACCAGCAGAATCGACGGGGGGGACCCATACAATGAGCAGTTCTTC; CDR3: CATSRIDGGDPYNEQFF
length: 13; size: few; J: TRBJ2-5; V: TRBV5-1; D: NA; DNA: TGCGCCAGCAGCGGAACTAGCTACGAGACCCAGTACTTC; CDR3: CASSGTSYETQYF
length: 13; size: few; J: TRBJ2-7; V: TRBV20-1; D: NA; DNA: TGCAGTGCTAGAGCGTGGGGGCCCTACGAGCAGTACTTC; CDR3: CSARAWGPYEQYF
length: 15; size: NA; J: TRBJ2-7; V: TRBV20-1; D: NA; DNA: TGCAGTGCTAGAGAATCCCGGGGGTATCGGTACGAGCAGTACTTC; CDR3: CSARESRGYRYEQYF
length: 14; size: few; J: TRBJ1-4; V: TRBV18; D: NA; DNA: TGTGCCAGCTCACCATCAGCGACGAATGAAAAACTGTTTTTT; CDR3: CASSPSATNEKLFF
length: 16; size: NA; J: TRBJ2-1; V: TRBV10-3; D: NA; DNA: TGTGTCATCAGTCCTCGCAACGGGTTTAATTTGGGTGAGCAGTTCTTC; CDR3: CVISPRNGFNLGEQFF
length: 16; size: NA; J: TRBJ2-7; V: TRBV21-1; D: NA; DNA: TGTGCCAGCAGCAAAGGGGAGGGACAGGGGTCCAACGAGCAGTACTTC; CDR3: CASSKGEGQGSNEQYF
length: 13; size: few; J: TRBJ2-7; V: TRBV20-1; D: NA; DNA: TGCAGTGCGAGACCTCTAGCGAGGTACGAGCAGTACTTC; CDR3: CSARPLARYEQYF
length: 14; size: NA; J: TRBJ1-1; V: TRBV11-2; D: TRBD1; DNA: TGTGCCAGCAGCCCAAAAGGGACAGGCGCTGAAGCTTTCTTT; CDR3: CASSPKGTGAEAFF
length: 14; size: NA; J: TRBJ1-1; V: TRBV4-1; D: NA; DNA: TGCGCCAGCAGCTACCGGGGGGGGCGGACTGAAGCTTTCTTT; CDR3: CASSYRGGRTEAFF
length: 14; size: NA; J: TRBJ1-2; V: TRBV6-1; D: NA; DNA: TGTGCCAGCAGGAAGACGGGGTCCGGCTATGGCTACACCTTC; CDR3: CASRKTGSGYGYTF
length: 18; size: NA; J: TRBJ2-1; V: TRBV6-2/TRBV6-3; D: NA; DNA: TGTGCCAGCAGTTACGGGACCCTCATAGCGGCCGGGGACAATGAGCAGTTCTTC; CDR3: CASSYGTLIAAGDNEQFF
length: 14; size: many; J: TRBJ1-2; V: TRBV4-1; D: TRBD1; DNA: TGCGCCAGCAGCCCGGACAGGGGGGACTATGGCTACACCTTC; CDR3: CASSPDRGDYGYTF
length: 16; size: many; J: TRBJ2-5; V: TRBV28; D: TRBD2; DNA: TGTGCCAGCAGCGTTACTAGCGGGAGTCGTCAAGAGACCCAGTACTTC; CDR3: CASSVTSGSRQETQYF
length: 15; size: NA; J: TRBJ1-3; V: TRBV5-1; D: NA; DNA: TGCGCCAGCAGCGGGAGACAGATCTCTGGAAACACCATATATTTT; CDR3: CASSGRQISGNTIYF
length: 12; size: NA; J: TRBJ1-2; V: TRBV10-3; D: NA; DNA: TGTGCCATCAAGGGGGGAAACTATGGCTACACCTTC; CDR3: CAIKGGNYGYTF
length: 15; size: few; J: TRBJ2-7; V: TRBV5-6; D: NA; DNA: TGTGCCAGCAGCAAGCAGGGGAGGTACTCCTACGAGCAGTACTTC; CDR3: CASSKQGRYSYEQYF
length: 18; size: NA; J: TRBJ2-3; V: TRBV11-1; D: NA; DNA: TGTGCCGGCAGCTTAGGGGAAGGACTATTCGGTAGCACAGATACGCAGTATTTT; CDR3: CAGSLGEGLFGSTDTQYF
length: 13; size: NA; J: TRBJ1-4; V: TRBV20-1; D: NA; DNA: TGCAGTGCTAGGCGGGACCAAAAGGAAAAACTGTTTTTT; CDR3: CSARRDQKEKLFF
length: 14; size: NA; J: TRBJ2-3; V: TRBV4-2; D: NA; DNA: TGTGCCAACAGCCAAGTACTGGCCCCAGATACGCAGTATTTT; CDR3: CANSQVLAPDTQYF
length: 12; size: few; J: TRBJ2-1; V: TRBV7-2; D: NA; DNA: TGTGCCAGCAGCCAGGACTCCCACGAGCAGTTCTTC; CDR3: CASSQDSHEQFF
length: 15; size: NA; J: TRBJ2-3; V: TRBV27; D: NA; DNA: TGTGCCAGCAGTTTCCTCAGAGCTAGCACAGATACGCAGTATTTT; CDR3: CASSFLRASTDTQYF
length: 13; size: many; J: TRBJ1-2; V: TRBV6-6; D: TRBD1; DNA: TGTGCCAGCAGTATCGACAGGGCGAGAGGCTACACCTTC; CDR3: CASSIDRARGYTF
length: 14; size: few; J: TRBJ1-1; V: TRBV7-9; D: NA; DNA: TGTGCCAGCAGAAAGGAGGGCTCACGGACTGAAGCTTTCTTT; CDR3: CASRKEGSRTEAFF
length: 17; size: few; J: TRBJ2-7; V: TRBV7-8; D: TRBD2; DNA: TGTGCCAGCAGCTTAGCGGTTACTAGCGTGATCTCCTACGGGCAGTACTTC; CDR3: CASSLAVTSVISYGQYF
length: 18; size: NA; J: TRBJ2-3; V: TRBV12-3/TRBV12-4; D: TRBD2; DNA: TGTGCCAGCAGTTTAGGGCTAGCGGGGGGGCCGCACTCAGATACGCAGTATTTT; CDR3: CASSLGLAGGPHSDTQYF
length: 17; size: NA; J: TRBJ2-1; V: TRBV27; D: NA; DNA: TGTGCCAGCAGTAACAGACTACTTAGTAGCTCCTACAATGAGCAGTTCTTC; CDR3: CASSNRLLSSSYNEQFF
length: 12; size: NA; J: TRBJ2-1; V: TRBV10-3; D: NA; DNA: TGTGCCATCAGCGGGCTCTACAATGAGCAGTTCTTC; CDR3: CAISGLYNEQFF
length: 15; size: few; J: TRBJ2-3; V: TRBV12-3/TRBV12-4; D: NA; DNA: TGTGCCAGCAGACCCGACGGGTCTAGCACAGATACGCAGTATTTT; CDR3: CASRPDGSSTDTQYF
length: 15; size: few; J: TRBJ1-1; V: TRBV5-1; D: NA; DNA: TGCGCCAGCAGCCCTCTTTCCGACAGTGTGATGGGAGCTTTCTTT; CDR3: CASSPLSDSVMGAFF
length: 12; size: NA; J: TRBJ1-1; V: TRBV3-1; D: NA; DNA: TGTGCCAGCAGCTCCCATGGGACTGAAGCTTTCTTT; CDR3: CASSSHGTEAFF
length: 17; size: NA; J: TRBJ2-3; V: TRBV27; D: TRBD2; DNA: TGTGCCAGCAGTTCCGGGACTAGCGGGGGGGCCAGGAGGACGCAGTATTTT; CDR3: CASSSGTSGGARRTQYF
length: 16; size: few; J: TRBJ2-1; V: TRBV3-1; D: TRBD2; DNA: TGTGCCAGCAGCCCATTAGAGGGACTAGCTCATAATGAGCAGTTCTTC; CDR3: CASSPLEGLAHNEQFF
length: 15; size: NA; J: TRBJ2-7; V: TRBV5-1; D: NA; DNA: TGCGCCAGCAGCCCGAACCTTGTCGGGGGCTACGAGCAGTACTTC; CDR3: CASSPNLVGGYEQYF
length: 16; size: NA; J: TRBJ2-1; V: TRBV5-1; D: TRBD2; DNA: TGCGCCAGCAGCTTCCCTAGCGGACGCTCCTACAATGGGCAGTTCTTC; CDR3: CASSFPSGRSYNGQFF
length: 14; size: few; J: TRBJ1-6; V: TRBV20-1; D: NA; DNA: TGCAGTGCCTCGCGTACGGGGGGCAAGTCACCCCTCCACTTT; CDR3: CSASRTGGKSPLHF
length: 13; size: NA; J: TRBJ2-3; V: TRBV2; D: TRBD2; DNA: TGTGCCAGCCTGCAGCGGGAGACAGATACGCAGTATTTT; CDR3: CASLQRETDTQYF
length: 16; size: few; J: TRBJ2-1; V: TRBV9; D: NA; DNA: TGTGCCAGCAGCGTAGACGGGGCGCCCTCCTACAATGAGCAGTTCTTC; CDR3: CASSVDGAPSYNEQFF
length: 14; size: NA; J: TRBJ2-5; V: TRBV27; D: NA; DNA: TGTGCCAGCAGTTTATCGAGGAGTAACACTGAGCAGTACTTC; CDR3: CASSLSRSNTEQYF
length: 18; size: NA; J: TRBJ2-3; V: TRBV6-2/TRBV6-3; D: NA; DNA: TGTGCCAGCAATTACTCGCTTTCCGGGACAACTAGCACAGATACGCAGTATTTT; CDR3: CASNYSLSGTTSTDTQYF
length: 14; size: many; J: TRBJ2-3; V: TRBV20-1; D: NA; DNA: TGCAGTGCTAGAGTACCACCCCTTGTAGATACGCAGTATTTT; CDR3: CSARVPPLVDTQYF
length: 14; size: NA; J: TRBJ1-2; V: TRBV30; D: NA; DNA: TGTGCCTGGAGTGTAGATTCCCTGGGGGCTGGCTACACCTTC; CDR3: CAWSVDSLGAGYTF